This paragraph covers one T cell receptor beta chain sequence. Its matching antigen is unknown. This specimen belongs to a study of beta chain features in type 1 diabetes. Study-wide findings and caveats: Possibly, sequencing cDNA over-represented cells that had high TCR expression levels. The similarity of naive, central memory and Treg TCRB repertoires appeared greater among patients than among healthy donors.

This CDR3 is built from 16 residues. V shed 5 bases and J shed 0 bases, with 16 bases lying between them. CDR1 is SGHTA and CDR2 is FQGTGA in the germline V gene. Reverse transcription of all isolated RNA meant that expressed TCRB transcripts were sequenced. Sequenced by immunoSEQ multiplex PCR; TCRdb stores in-frame clones only, minus some. Of roughly 500,000 clones listed, roughly 31% are singletons. The TCR was taken from a man aged 18 to 30 in good health. Sequencing used naive CD4+ T cells from blood. V usage is TRBV7-3 and J usage is TRBJ1-1; D perhaps matches TRBD1 (6 bases). The CDR3 DNA sequence: TGTGCCAGCAGCCAAAGTGGGGGGCGCATGAACACTGAAGCTTTCTTT. Translation: CASSQSGGRMNTEAFF.